This paragraph reports one T cell receptor beta chain. Its antigen is currently unknown. This CDR3 is 14 amino acids long. Germline CDR1 and CDR2: LNHDA and SQIVND (reference sequence). Trimming took 5 bases from V and 3 from J, leaving 12 bases between them. The sample belongs to a study of shared clonotypes between healthy human individuals. The genomic DNA of each subset was split evenly across several immunoSEQ plates. Each replicate PCR on the sorted subsets used 200 to 250 ng DNA (approximately 27,000 T cell genomes). Clones were sequenced by immunoSEQ multiplex PCR, and TCRdb holds only the in-frame ones, with some missing. In the table there are about 590,000 clones, less than 97% of which are singletons. Terminally differentiated effector memory CD45RA+ cells were excluded by CCR7 positive selection of CD45RO-negative cells. General study results and limits: Even with large depth, rarefaction showed that sorted-subset sequencing was incomplete.

V is TRBV19 and J is TRBJ2-3; D remains unclear. The sequenced material came from naive CD8+ T cells sorted from blood. The receptor was isolated from a woman aged 30 to 39 in good health. CDR3 region: CASSGPIPTDTQYF. As DNA, the CDR3 is TGTGCCAGTAGTGGTCCTATCCCGACAGATACGCAGTATTTT.